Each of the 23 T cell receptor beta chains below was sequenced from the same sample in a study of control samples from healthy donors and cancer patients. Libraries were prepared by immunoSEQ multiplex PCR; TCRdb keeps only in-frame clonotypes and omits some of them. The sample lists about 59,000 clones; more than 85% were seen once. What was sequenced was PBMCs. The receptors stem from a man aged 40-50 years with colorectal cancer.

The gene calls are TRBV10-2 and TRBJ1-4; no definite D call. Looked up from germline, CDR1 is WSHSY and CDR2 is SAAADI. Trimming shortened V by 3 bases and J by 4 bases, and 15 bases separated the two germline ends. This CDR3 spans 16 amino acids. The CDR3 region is CASSESQRVGNEKLFF. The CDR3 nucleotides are TGCGCCAGCAGTGAAAGTCAGAGAGTGGGTAATGAAAAACTGTTTTTT.

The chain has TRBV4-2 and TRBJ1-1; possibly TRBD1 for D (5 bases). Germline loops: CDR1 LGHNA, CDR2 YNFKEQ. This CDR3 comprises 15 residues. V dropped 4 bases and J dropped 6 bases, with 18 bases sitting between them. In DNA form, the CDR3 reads TGTGCCAGCAGCCTCGCTCAGGGAGGGAGGGCTGAAGCTTTCTTT. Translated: CASSLAQGGRAEAFF.

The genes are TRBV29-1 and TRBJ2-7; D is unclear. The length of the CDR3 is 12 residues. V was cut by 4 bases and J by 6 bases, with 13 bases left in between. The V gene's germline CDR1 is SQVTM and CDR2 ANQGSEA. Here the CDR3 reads CSVVDPPREQYF. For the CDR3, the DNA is TGCAGCGTTGTGGACCCACCCCGCGAGCAGTACTTC.

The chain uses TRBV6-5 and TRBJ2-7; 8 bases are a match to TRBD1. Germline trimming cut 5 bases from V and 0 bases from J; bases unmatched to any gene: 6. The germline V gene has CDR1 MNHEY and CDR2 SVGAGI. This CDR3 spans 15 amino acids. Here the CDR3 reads CASSPRTGHSYEQYF. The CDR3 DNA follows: TGTGCCAGCAGTCCAAGGACAGGGCACTCCTACGAGCAGTACTTC.

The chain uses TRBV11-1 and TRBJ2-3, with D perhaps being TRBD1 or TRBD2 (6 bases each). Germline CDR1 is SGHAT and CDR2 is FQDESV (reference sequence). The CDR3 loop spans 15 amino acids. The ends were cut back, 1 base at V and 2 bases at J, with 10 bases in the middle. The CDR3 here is CASSLVGGYTDTQYF. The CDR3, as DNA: TGTGCCAGCAGCTTAGTCGGGGGCTACACAGATACGCAGTATTTT.

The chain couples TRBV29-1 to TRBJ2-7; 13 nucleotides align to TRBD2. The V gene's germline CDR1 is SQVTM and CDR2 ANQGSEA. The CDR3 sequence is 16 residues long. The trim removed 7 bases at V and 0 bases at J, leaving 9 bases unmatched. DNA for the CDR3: TGCAGCGCCCGAGGGGGACTAGCGGGAAACTCCTACGAGCAGTACTTC. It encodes CSARGGLAGNSYEQYF.

CDR3 DNA sequence: TGTGCCAGCTCACCCCCGACAGGGTCGGAGACCCAGTACTTC. Translated: CASSPPTGSETQYF. The chain is built from TRBV18 and TRBJ2-5; 7 nucleotides agree with TRBD1. This CDR3 has 14 amino acids. Germline CDR1 reads KGHSH; CDR2 reads LQKENI. The V gene end was trimmed by 3 bases and the J gene end by 5 bases; junction bases not matched to a gene: 6.

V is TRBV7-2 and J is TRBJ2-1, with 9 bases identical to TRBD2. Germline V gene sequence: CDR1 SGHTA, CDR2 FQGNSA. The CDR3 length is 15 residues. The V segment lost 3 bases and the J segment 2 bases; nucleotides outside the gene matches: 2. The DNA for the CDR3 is TGTGCCAGCAGCTTTAGCGGGGGCCCCTACAATGAGCAGTTCTTC. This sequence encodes CASSFSGGPYNEQFF.

DNA of the CDR3: TGTGCCAGCAGCACTGGAGAGACAGATACGCAGTATTTT. It is translated as CASSTGETDTQYF. This chain joins TRBV7-2 and TRBJ2-3; D call uncertain. V was cut by 5 bases and J by 3 bases, with 9 bases left in between. This CDR3 has 13 amino acids. The germline V gene encodes CDR1 SGHTA and CDR2 FQGNSA.

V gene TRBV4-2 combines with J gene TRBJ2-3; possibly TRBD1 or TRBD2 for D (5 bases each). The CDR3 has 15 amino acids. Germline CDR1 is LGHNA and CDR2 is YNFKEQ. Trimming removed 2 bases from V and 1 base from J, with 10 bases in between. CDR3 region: CASSQILGGTDTQYF. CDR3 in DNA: TGTGCCAGCAGCCAAATCTTGGGGGGCACAGATACGCAGTATTTT.

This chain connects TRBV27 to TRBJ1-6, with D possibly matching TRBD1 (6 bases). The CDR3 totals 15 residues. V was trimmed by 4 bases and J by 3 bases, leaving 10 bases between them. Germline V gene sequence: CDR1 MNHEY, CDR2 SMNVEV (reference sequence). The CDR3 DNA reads TGTGCCAGCAGTTCCCCGGACAGCTATAATTCACCCCTCCACTTT. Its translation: CASSSPDSYNSPLHF.

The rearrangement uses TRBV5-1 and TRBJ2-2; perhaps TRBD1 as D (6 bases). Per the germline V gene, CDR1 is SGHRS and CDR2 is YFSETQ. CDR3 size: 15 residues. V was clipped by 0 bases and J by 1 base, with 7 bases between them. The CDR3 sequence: CASSLAGQNTGELFF. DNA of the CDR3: TGCGCCAGCAGCTTGGCGGGACAGAACACCGGGGAGCTGTTTTTT. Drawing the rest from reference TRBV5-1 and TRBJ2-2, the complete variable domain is KAGVTQTPRYLIKTRGQQVTLSCSPISGHRSVSWYQQTPGQGLQFLFEYFSETQRNKGNFPGRFSGRQFSNSRSEMNVSTLELGDSALYLCASSLAGQNTGELFFGEGSRLTVL.

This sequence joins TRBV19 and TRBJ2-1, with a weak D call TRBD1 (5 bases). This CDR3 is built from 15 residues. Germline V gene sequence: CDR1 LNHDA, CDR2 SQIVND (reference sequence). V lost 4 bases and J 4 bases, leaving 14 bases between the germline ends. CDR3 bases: TGTGCCAGTAGTACGGATTGGGGCCGTTACAATGAGCAGTTCTTC. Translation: CASSTDWGRYNEQFF.

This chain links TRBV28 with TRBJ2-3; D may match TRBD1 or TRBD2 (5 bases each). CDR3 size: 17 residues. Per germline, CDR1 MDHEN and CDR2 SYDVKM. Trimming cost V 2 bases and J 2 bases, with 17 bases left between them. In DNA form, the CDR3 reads TGTGCCAGCAGTTTACGGGTGTGGGACGGCTACACAGATACGCAGTATTTT. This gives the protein CASSLRVWDGYTDTQYF.

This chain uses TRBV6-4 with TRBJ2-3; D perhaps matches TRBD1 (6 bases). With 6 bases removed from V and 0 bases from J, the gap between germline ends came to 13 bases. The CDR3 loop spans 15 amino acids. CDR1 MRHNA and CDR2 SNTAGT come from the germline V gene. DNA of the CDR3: TGTGCCAGCAGCCTTGGACAGAAAAGCACAGATACGCAGTATTTT. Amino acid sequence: CASSLGQKSTDTQYF.

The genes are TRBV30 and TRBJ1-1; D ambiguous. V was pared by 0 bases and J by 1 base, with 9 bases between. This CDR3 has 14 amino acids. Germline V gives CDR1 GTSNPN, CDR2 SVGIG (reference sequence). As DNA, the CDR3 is TGTGCCTGGAGTGTACGACGGGGGAACACTGAAGCTTTCTTT. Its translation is CAWSVRRGNTEAFF.

The CDR3, as DNA: TGTGCCAGCAGTTACCGCGACAGGGTTTCTTTTGAGCAGTTCTTC. This translates into CASSYRDRVSFEQFF. This chain connects TRBV6-5 to TRBJ2-1, with 7 bases lining up with TRBD1. V gave up 2 bases and J gave up 9 bases; unmatched junction bases: 10. CDR3 length: 15 amino acids. Germline V gene sequence: CDR1 MNHEY, CDR2 SVGAGI.

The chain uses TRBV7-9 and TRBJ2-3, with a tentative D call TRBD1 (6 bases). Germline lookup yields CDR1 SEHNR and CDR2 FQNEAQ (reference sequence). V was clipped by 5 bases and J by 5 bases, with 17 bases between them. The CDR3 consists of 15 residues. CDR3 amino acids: CASSLVRPQGDTQYF. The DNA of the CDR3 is TGTGCCAGCAGCCTAGTTCGGCCACAGGGAGATACGCAGTATTTT.

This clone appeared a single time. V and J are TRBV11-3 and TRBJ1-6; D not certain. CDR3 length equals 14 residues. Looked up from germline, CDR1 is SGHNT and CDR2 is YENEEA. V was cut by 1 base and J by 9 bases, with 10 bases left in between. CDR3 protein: CASSLGVSGSPLHF. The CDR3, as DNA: TGTGCCAGCAGCTTAGGGGTTTCGGGTTCACCCCTCCACTTT. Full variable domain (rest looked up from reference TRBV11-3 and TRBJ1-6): EAGVVQSPRYKIIEKKQPVAFWCNPISGHNTLYWYLQNLGQGPELLIRYENEEAVDDSQLPKDRFSAERLKGVDSTLKIQPAELGDSAVYLCASSLGVSGSPLHFGNGTRLTVT.

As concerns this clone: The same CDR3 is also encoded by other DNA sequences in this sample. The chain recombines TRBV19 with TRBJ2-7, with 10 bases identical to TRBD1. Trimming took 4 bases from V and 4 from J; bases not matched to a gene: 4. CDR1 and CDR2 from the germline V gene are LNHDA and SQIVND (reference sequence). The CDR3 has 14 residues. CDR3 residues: CASSRGQGVYEQYF. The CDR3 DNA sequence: TGTGCCAGTAGTAGAGGACAGGGGGTTTACGAGCAGTACTTC.

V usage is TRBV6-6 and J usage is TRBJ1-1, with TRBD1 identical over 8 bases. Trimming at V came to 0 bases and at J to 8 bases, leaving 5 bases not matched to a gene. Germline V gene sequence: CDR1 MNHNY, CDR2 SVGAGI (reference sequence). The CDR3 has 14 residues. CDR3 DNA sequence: TGTGCCAGCAGTTACTCGAGTCCAGGGGGCGAAGCTTTCTTT. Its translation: CASSYSSPGGEAFF.

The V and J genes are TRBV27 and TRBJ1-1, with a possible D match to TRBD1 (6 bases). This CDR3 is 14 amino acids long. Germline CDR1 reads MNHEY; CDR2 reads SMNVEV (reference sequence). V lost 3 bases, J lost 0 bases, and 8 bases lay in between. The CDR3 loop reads CASSFTGLNTEAFF. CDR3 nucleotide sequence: TGTGCCAGCAGTTTTACAGGGCTGAACACTGAAGCTTTCTTT.

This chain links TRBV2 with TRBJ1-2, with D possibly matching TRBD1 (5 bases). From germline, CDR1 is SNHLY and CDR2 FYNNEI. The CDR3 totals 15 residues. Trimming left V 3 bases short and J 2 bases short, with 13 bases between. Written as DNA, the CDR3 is TGTGCCAGCAGTGATTATGGGGGAATGAACTATGGCTACACCTTC. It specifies CASSDYGGMNYGYTF.